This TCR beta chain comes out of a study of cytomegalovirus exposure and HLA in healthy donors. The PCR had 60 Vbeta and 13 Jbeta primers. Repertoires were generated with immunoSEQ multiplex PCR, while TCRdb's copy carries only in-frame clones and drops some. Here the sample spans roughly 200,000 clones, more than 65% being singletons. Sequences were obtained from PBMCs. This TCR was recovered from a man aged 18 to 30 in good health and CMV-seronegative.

The CDR3 spells CAISEVAGAAKQYF. CDR3 DNA: TGTGCCATCAGTGAGGTAGCGGGAGCCGCAAAGCAGTACTTC. The chain is built from TRBV10-3 and TRBJ2-7, with TRBD2 matching over 9 bases. Germline lookup yields CDR1 ENHRY and CDR2 SYGVKD. V was clipped by 2 bases and J by 8 bases; unmatched bases: 7. The CDR3 loop spans 14 amino acids.